This T cell receptor (beta chain) stems from a study of tumor and adjacent non-tumor tissue in lung cancer (dated by TCRdb to 2017 to 2018). Notes on the research overall: The cohort included about a dozen adenocarcinoma, 2 squamous cell carcinoma and 1 small cell lung cancer patients. A total of some 130,000,000 productive TCRbeta reads were generated by sequencing, corresponding to an average of about 4.17 million reads per sample. The study compared bulk TCRbeta repertoires from lung tumor tissue and matched distant non-tumor lung tissue of some 14 lung cancer patients. Among the approximately 15 patients, ages ranged from roughly 30 to 76 years, some ten were men and 5 were women, and disease was TNM stage I to III. For each patient, one tumor sample and one normal lung sample were taken, giving roughly 30 paired specimens that underwent TCRbeta CDR3 sequencing. Broad study findings and their caveats: With only about 14 patients in the cohort, the authors noted that larger samples and more detailed clinical data are needed. Tumor tissue showed significantly greater TCR diversity (inverse Simpson) than normal lung tissue (431.37 vs 166.20, P = 0.0075, Mann-Whitney U test). TCR diversity was significantly higher in younger patients, and higher tumor TCR diversity was associated with shorter overall and disease-free survival. Peripheral blood was not sequenced, so blood TCRbeta repertoires in these lung cancer patients were not examined. In normal lung, the top 100 clones accounted for a significantly larger cumulative share of the repertoire than in tumor tissue. The methods do not name the sequencing platform or mention unique molecular identifiers.

RNA was isolated from bulk, unsorted tissue, and RNA quality was assessed with a NanoDrop ND-1000 and an Agilent 2100. Normal lung samples were distant non-tumor tissue taken more than 3 cm from the tumor edge. All donors had newly diagnosed lung cancer, had not received prior chemotherapy, and were admitted for thoracic surgery in China between August and November 2014. Patients who had received previous radiotherapy or chemotherapy, or who had another concurrent cancer, were excluded from the study. Pieces of surgical tissue measuring about 1-2.1 cm3 were kept in RNAlater solution and held at -80 degrees C until needed. Of note for this clonotype: There is no known antigen for this receptor. Possible read error: a much larger clone is one base away.

Spanning cysteine to phenylalanine, the CDR3 consists of 17 amino acids. Solely the CDR3 DNA is kept, with 51 bases framed from the first base. CDR1 and CDR2 (LGHNA, YSLEER) derive from the germline V gene. The library was built by means of multiplex PCR. Instrument on record: Illumina HiSeq 2500. TCRbeta libraries were built by three rounds of nested PCR using primers (Table S4), following protocols modified from ARM-PCR. Before sequencing, PCR products of 200-500 bp were excised from the gel and purified with the QIAquick gel extraction kit. As for the authors' bioinformatics: Trimmomatic was used to clean the reads, FLASH was used to merge the reads into complete CDR3 sequences, and MiTCR was used to assign the reads to V(D)J germline segments. VDJtools was used to compute clonal diversity as the inverse Simpson's index. In-frame sequences without a premature stop codon were defined as productive reads. TCRdb ran its own pipeline on the public reads, namely fastp trimming at Q25 and MiXCR clone calling, and kept in-frame beta chains. Every entry covers one CDR3 protein and lists the most common genes and DNA from its rows. TCRdb's processing, not the authors' own work, is the source of the V and J calls. The sample profile shows about 100,000 distinct CDR3 sequences; 65% of them were found once. About 19% of the sample is in the top ten clones.

This TCR derives from a man aged 30 to 45 with non-small cell lung cancer. Sequenced sample: distant non-tumor lung tissue. The sequence joins TRBV4-3 to TRBJ2-1, with the identity of the D gene unclear. The CDR3 amino acid sequence is: CASGQEYPESSYNEQFF. The nucleotide sequence reads TGCGCCAGCGGCCAAGAATATCCGGAGAGCTCCTACAATGAGCAGTTCTTC.